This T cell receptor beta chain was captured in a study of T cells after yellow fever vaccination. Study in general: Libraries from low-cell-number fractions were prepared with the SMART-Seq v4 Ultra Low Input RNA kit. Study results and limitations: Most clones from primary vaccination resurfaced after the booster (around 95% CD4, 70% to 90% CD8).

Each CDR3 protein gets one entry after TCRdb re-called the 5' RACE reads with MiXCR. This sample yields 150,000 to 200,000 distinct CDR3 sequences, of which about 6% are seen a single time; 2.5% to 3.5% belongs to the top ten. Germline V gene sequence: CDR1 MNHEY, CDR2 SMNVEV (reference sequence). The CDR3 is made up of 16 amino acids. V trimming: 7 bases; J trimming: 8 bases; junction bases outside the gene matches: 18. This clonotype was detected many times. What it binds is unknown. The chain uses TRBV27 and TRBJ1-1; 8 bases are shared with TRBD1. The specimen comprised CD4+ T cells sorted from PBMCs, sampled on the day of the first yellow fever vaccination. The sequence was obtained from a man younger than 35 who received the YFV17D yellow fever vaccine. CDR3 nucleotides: TGTGCCAGCATCCCCCGGGCAGGGGGCTACATCGGCGAAGCTTTCTTT. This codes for CASIPRAGGYIGEAFF.